Sequencing of this T cell receptor beta chain was carried out in a study of CD8+ T cells in alopecia areata. The overall study: Tofacitinib treatment spanned 6 to 18 months, with 6 months off drug afterward.

This clone was seen only a few times. Its antigen is still unknown. From alopecia areata patients, lesional scalp punch biopsies and peripheral blood were collected. Overall study results and limits: It was lesional scalp, especially alopecia totalis/universalis, that showed higher clonality than normal scalp.

Sequencing relied on a cDNA template that was reverse transcribed from extracted RNA. Data came from immunoSEQ multiplex PCR; TCRdb stores just in-frame clones and leaves some out. The data contain over 100,000 clones, 49% of them singletons. This CDR3 spans 14 amino acids. Between the trimmed V and J ends, which lost 0 bases and 2 bases, there was a span of 8 bases. Germline CDR1 is SEHNR and CDR2 is FQNEAQ (reference sequence). Sequencing was performed on CD8+ T cells sorted from blood, taken at week 0. This receptor was obtained from a human donor with alopecia areata. The chain employs TRBV7-9 and TRBJ2-7; D call uncertain. The CDR3 DNA is TGTGCCAGCAGCTTAGCGCTCAACCCCTACGAGCAGTACTTC. Translated: CASSLALNPYEQYF.